Below, 2 T cell receptor beta chains from the same sample are listed, as sequenced in a study of graft-versus-host responses after intestinal transplantation. Produced via immunoSEQ multiplex PCR; TCRdb's table is partial and in-frame only. The table records 80,000 to 95,000 clones, 93% of them present only once. These TCRs are of unknown antigen specificity. The material sequenced was unstimulated CD8+ T cells sorted from spleen or lymph node cells, taken before intestinal transplant. These receptors originate from a human donor who received an intestinal transplant.

The chain recombines TRBV12-5 with TRBJ2-7; 8 bases map to TRBD1. CDR1 and CDR2 from the germline V gene are LGHNT and FRNRAP. The V segment lost 3 bases and the J segment 0 bases; nucleotides outside the gene matches: 13. CDR3 length: 18 residues. The CDR3 bases are TGTGCTAGTGGTTTCCGTCCCGGGACAGGTTCCAGCTCCTACGAGCAGTACTTC. This encodes CASGFRPGTGSSSYEQYF.

The V and J genes are TRBV7-9 and TRBJ1-5, with D possibly being TRBD1 (6 bases). V was trimmed by 1 base and J by 0 bases, leaving 10 bases between them. The length of the CDR3 is 16 residues. CDR1 is SEHNR and CDR2 is FQNEAQ in the germline V gene (reference sequence). The CDR3 loop is CASSLEDRYSNQPQHF. The CDR3 region has the DNA TGTGCCAGCAGCTTAGAGGACAGATATAGCAATCAGCCCCAGCATTTT.